One sample yielded the 10 T cell receptor beta chains listed below, sequenced in a study of blood T cell repertoires in COVID-19. Assay: immunoSEQ multiplex PCR; the TCRdb copy retains only in-frame clones and omits some. The data contain more than 140,000 clones, over 75% of them singletons. Sequenced material: peripheral blood. These receptors were collected from a human donor in a cohort sampled during active COVID-19.

The chain joins TRBV3-1 (or the pseudogene TRBV3-2) to TRBJ2-3; D remains unclear. Deletions cut 2 bases from V and 9 bases from J, with 15 bases between. The CDR3 totals 14 residues. The V gene's germline CDR1 is LGHDT and CDR2 YNNKEL (reference sequence). The CDR3 region is CASSQQVNTETQYF. CDR3 DNA: TGTGCCAGCAGCCAACAGGTTAACACTGAGACGCAGTATTTT.

This chain links TRBV9 with TRBJ2-2, with D perhaps TRBD2 (6 bases). There are 19 residues in the CDR3. In germline, CDR1 is SGDLS, CDR2 YYNGEE. Trimming shortened V by 3 bases and J by 4 bases, and 25 bases separated the two germline ends. CDR3 in amino acids: CASSAHPLIWEASTGELFF. CDR3 bases: TGTGCCAGCAGCGCCCACCCCCTTATATGGGAGGCATCCACCGGGGAGCTGTTTTTT.

This rearrangement joins TRBV3-1 (or the pseudogene TRBV3-2) to TRBJ2-6, with 8 bases identical to TRBD1. The CDR3 has 16 amino acids. CDR1 is LGHDT and CDR2 is YNNKEL in the germline V gene (reference sequence). After removal of 4 bases from V and 3 bases from J, the junction contained 5 bases not matched to a gene. The CDR3 DNA follows: TGTGCCAGCAGCCCCAGGGGGCGAGGTGGGGCCAACGTCCTGACTTTC. Translating gives CASSPRGRGGANVLTF.

V and J are TRBV10-3 and TRBJ1-1; D not resolved. The CDR3 contains 15 residues. Germline V gene lookup returns CDR1 ENHRY and CDR2 SYGVKD. Deletions cut 10 bases from V and 1 base from J, with 19 bases between. The CDR3 here is CATRRVEGRNTEAFF. The CDR3 region has the DNA TGTGCCACCAGACGAGTGGAGGGTAGGAACACTGAAGCTTTCTTT.

The chain joins TRBV11-1 to TRBJ2-7; tentative D call: TRBD1 (6 bases). The V gene's germline CDR1 is SGHAT and CDR2 FQDESV (reference sequence). This CDR3 has 14 amino acids. With 3 bases removed from V and 3 bases from J, the gap between germline ends came to 12 bases. The CDR3 bases are TGTGCCAGCAGCTTGTCAGGGGATGTCTACGAGCAGTACTTC. It is translated as CASSLSGDVYEQYF.

V gene TRBV7-2 combines with J gene TRBJ2-2; D possibly corresponds to TRBD1 (5 bases). V lost 5 bases and J lost 5, with 18 bases in between. The CDR3 is 16 residues long. The germline V gene encodes CDR1 SGHTA and CDR2 FQGNSA. The CDR3 sequence is CASSPRAGPGTGELFF. The CDR3 coding sequence is TGTGCCAGCAGCCCTCGTGCAGGGCCTGGGACCGGGGAGCTGTTTTTT.

The chain carries TRBV5-8 and TRBJ2-5, with 7 bases lining up with TRBD1. Losses at the gene ends were 0 bases for V and 2 bases for J; bases not matched to a gene: 1. Germline V gene data show CDR1 as SGHTS and CDR2 as YDEGEE. This CDR3 contains 14 residues. CDR3 DNA: TGTGCCAGCAGCTTGGTCAGGGGGCAAGAGACCCAGTACTTC. It encodes CASSLVRGQETQYF.

V gene TRBV14 combines with J gene TRBJ2-7; 9 bases line up with TRBD2. J was trimmed by 4 bases and V by 8 bases; bases with no gene match: 3. The germline V gene has CDR1 SGHDN and CDR2 FVKESK. The CDR3 covers 12 residues. CDR3 loop: CASAGGPYEQYF. In nucleotides, the CDR3 is TGTGCCAGCGCGGGAGGGCCTTACGAGCAGTACTTC.

The V and J genes are TRBV4-1 and TRBJ2-1; D is possibly TRBD2 (6 bases). V lost 1 base and J 0 bases, leaving 10 bases between the germline ends. The germline gives CDR1 MGHRA, CDR2 YSYEKL. CDR3 size: 16 residues. This CDR3 reads CASSQVGDFSYNEQFF. CDR3 coding DNA: TGCGCCAGCAGCCAAGTAGGGGACTTCTCCTACAATGAGCAGTTCTTC.

This clone was detected only once. This chain joins TRBV24-1 and TRBJ2-7; D might be TRBD2 (6 bases). The germline gives CDR1 KGHDR, CDR2 SFDVKD. The V end was cut by 2 bases, the J end by 3 bases, with 7 bases between. CDR3 length: 13 amino acids. This CDR3 is CATSDSGGYEQYF. The CDR3 DNA reads as TGTGCCACCAGTGATTCCGGGGGCTACGAGCAGTACTTC.